This T cell receptor beta chain comes out of a study of patients and donors after allogeneic stem cell transplantation. The V and J ends lost 4 bases and 4 bases, in that order; junction bases with no gene match: 9. This CDR3 has 15 residues. The germline gives CDR1 MNHEY, CDR2 SVGAGI. A single record per CDR3 protein comes from TCRdb applying MiXCR to the RT-PCR reads. The top ten hold 6% of the sample, which has roughly 960,000 distinct CDR3 sequences, under 20% seen once. The sequence came from a human donor who was either an allogeneic HSCT recipient or a stem cell or donor lymphocyte infusion donor (not recorded which). It is not recorded whose cells these are; they may come from a transplant donor. The rearrangement links TRBV6-5 to TRBJ1-2, with 7 bases that match TRBD1. Material for sequencing was blood, either unsorted or a sorted T cell fraction (not recorded which). The CDR3 bases are TGTGCCAGCAGTTCCTTCGGACAGGTTTCCTATGGCTACACCTTC. Translated, it gives CASSSFGQVSYGYTF.